This TCR beta chain derives from a study of neurological immune-mediated disorders. The CDR3 spans 12 residues. The germline V gene encodes CDR1 SNHLY and CDR2 FYNNEI. Trimming removed 6 bases from V and 5 bases from J, with 10 bases in between. This clonotype was seen many times. Time point noted: technical triplicate 3. TCRdb used MiXCR to reprocess the 5' RACE reads, holding one entry per CDR3 protein. The sample contains nearly 45,000 distinct CDR3 sequences, about 22% of which appear only once. The TCR comes from a man between 60 and 75 years old with HTLV-1-associated myelopathy (HAM/TSP). The chain links TRBV2 to TRBJ2-5; possible D gene TRBD2, 6 bases. Sequenced input: PBMCs. The CDR3 protein is CASRRGGETQYF. For the CDR3, the DNA is TGTGCCAGCAGGCGCGGAGGGGAGACCCAGTACTTC.